The clone carrying this T cell receptor beta chain appeared once. Authors' methods: Estimation of nucleated cell counts was performed using reference gene primer amplification. Profiled with immunoSEQ multiplex PCR; TCRdb holds only in-frame clones, not every one. That table furnishes V, J and clone size, whereas the DNA furnished D and trimming. The sample has some 70,000 clones; roughly 88% are singletons. The sample originates from a study of blood T cell repertoires in COVID-19. Study context: Samples representing acute and convalescent COVID-19 were sourced from the United States, Italy and Spain. Sources were T cells, B-cell-depleted T cells, or PBMCs; the material itself was cDNA or gDNA.

The V end lost 1 base, the J end lost 1 base, and 14 bases lay between the germline ends. The CDR3 is 16 residues long. Germline CDR1 reads GTSNPN; CDR2 reads SVGIG (reference sequence). The origin of this receptor is a woman in her seventies with acute or convalescent COVID-19. This sequence joins TRBV30 and TRBJ1-5, with D perhaps matching TRBD1 (6 bases). The sequencing input was peripheral blood. The CDR3 spells CAWSDWGGISNQPQHF. For the CDR3, the DNA is TGTGCCTGGAGTGACTGGGGGGGCATAAGCAATCAGCCCCAGCATTTT.